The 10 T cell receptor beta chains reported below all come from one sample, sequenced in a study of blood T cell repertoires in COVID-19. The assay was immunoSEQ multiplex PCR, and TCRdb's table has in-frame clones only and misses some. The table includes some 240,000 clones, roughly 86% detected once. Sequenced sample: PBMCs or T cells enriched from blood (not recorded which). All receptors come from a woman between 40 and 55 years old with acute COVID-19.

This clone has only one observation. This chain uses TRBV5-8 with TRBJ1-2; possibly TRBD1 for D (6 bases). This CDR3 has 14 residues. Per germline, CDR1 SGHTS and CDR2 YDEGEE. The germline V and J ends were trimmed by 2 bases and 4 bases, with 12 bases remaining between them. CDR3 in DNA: TGTGCCAGCAGCTTCGGGACAACCCTCTATGGCTACACCTTC. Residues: CASSFGTTLYGYTF.

CDR3 nucleotide sequence: TGTGCCAGCAGCTCTTCCGGGGAGTCGGAGACCCAGTACTTC. Protein sequence: CASSSSGESETQYF. This chain uses TRBV11-3 with TRBJ2-5; weak D call: TRBD2 (5 bases). This CDR3 has 14 amino acids. Germline CDR1 reads SGHNT; CDR2 reads YENEEA. Trimming left V 4 bases short and J 5 bases short, with 14 bases between. The full variable domain, rest sourced from reference TRBV11-3 and TRBJ2-5, is EAGVVQSPRYKIIEKKQPVAFWCNPISGHNTLYWYLQNLGQGPELLIRYENEEAVDDSQLPKDRFSAERLKGVDSTLKIQPAELGDSAVYLCASSSSGESETQYFGPGTRLLVL.

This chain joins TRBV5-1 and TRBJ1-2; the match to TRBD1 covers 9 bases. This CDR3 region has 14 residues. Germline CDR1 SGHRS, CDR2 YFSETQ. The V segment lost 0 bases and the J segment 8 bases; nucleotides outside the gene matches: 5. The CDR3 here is CASSLVRQGVGYTF. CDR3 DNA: TGCGCCAGCAGCTTGGTGAGACAGGGGGTCGGCTACACCTTC.

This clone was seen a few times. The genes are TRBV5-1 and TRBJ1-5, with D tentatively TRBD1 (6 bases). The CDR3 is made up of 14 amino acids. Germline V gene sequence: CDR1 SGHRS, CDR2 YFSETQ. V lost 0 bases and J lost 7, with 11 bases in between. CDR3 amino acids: CASSLEGGGQPQHF. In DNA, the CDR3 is TGCGCCAGCAGCTTGGAGGGGGGAGGGCAGCCCCAGCATTTT.

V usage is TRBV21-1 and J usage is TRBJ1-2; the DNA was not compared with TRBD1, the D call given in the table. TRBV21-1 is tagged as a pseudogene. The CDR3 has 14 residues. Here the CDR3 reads CASSNGRVGYGYTF. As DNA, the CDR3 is TGTGCCAGCAGCAATGGCAGGGTTGGTTATGGCTACACCTTC.

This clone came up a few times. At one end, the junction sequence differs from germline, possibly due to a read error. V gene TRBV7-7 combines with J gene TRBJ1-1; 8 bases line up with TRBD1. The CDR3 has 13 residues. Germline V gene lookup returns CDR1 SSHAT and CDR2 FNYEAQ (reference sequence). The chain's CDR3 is CASSPDRETEAFF. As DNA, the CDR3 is TGTGCTAGCAGCCCGGACAGGGAAACTGAAGCTTTCTTT.

This chain's CDR3 is CASSYSAGGFYEQYF. The DNA for the CDR3 is TGTGCCAGCAGTTACTCGGCAGGGGGTTTCTACGAGCAGTACTTC. The chain couples TRBV6-5 to TRBJ2-7; TRBD1 matches at 7 bases. This CDR3 contains 15 residues. CDR1 and CDR2 (germline): MNHEY, SVGAGI. V was pared by 0 bases and J by 3 bases, with 5 bases of the junction left unmatched.

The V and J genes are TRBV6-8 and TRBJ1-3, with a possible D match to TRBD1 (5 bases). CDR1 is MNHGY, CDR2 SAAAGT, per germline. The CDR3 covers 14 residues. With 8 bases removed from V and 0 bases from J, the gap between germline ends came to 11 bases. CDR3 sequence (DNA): TGTGCCAGCGAAAAGGGGAACTCTGGAAACACCATATATTTT. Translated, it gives CASEKGNSGNTIYF.

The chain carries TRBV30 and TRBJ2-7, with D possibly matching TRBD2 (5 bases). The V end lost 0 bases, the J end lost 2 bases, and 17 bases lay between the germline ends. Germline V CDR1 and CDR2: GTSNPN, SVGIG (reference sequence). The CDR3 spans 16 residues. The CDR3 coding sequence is TGTGCCTGGAGTGTACTTCGGACCAAGAGGGCCTACGAGCAGTACTTC. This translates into CAWSVLRTKRAYEQYF.

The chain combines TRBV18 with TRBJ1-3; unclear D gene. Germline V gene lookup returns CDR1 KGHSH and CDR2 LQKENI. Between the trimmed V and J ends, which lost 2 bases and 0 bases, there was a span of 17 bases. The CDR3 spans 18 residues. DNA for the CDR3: TGTGCCAGCTCACCAAACCCAAACGCGGGCCTCTCTGGAAACACCATATATTTT. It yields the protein CASSPNPNAGLSGNTIYF.